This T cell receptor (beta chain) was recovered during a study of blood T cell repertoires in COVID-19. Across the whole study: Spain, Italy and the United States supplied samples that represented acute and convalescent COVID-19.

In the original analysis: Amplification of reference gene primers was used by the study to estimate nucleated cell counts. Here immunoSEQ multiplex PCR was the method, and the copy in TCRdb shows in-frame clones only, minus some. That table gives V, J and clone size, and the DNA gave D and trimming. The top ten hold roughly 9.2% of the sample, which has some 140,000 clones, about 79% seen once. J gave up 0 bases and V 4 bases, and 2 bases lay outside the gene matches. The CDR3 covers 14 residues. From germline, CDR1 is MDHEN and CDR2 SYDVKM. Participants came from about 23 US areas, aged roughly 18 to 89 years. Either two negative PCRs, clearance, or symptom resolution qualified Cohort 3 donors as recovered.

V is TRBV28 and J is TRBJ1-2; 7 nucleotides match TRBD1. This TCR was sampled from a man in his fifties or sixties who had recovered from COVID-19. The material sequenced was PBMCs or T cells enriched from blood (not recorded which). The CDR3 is CASSSDRSNYGYTF. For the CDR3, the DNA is TGTGCCAGCAGTTCGGACAGGTCTAACTATGGCTACACCTTC.